This entry is about one T cell receptor beta chain. Random hexamers were used to reverse transcribe an amount of roughly 0.45 to 1 ug RNA. TCRdb re-derived calls from the immunoSEQ multiplex PCR reads in MiXCR, one entry per CDR3 protein. The sample has some 18,000 distinct CDR3 sequences, 85% to 95% seen once. This entry comes from a study of CD8 T cells in Susac syndrome. This CDR3 spans 16 amino acids. Germline CDR1 is PRHDT and CDR2 is FYEKMQ (reference sequence). J lost 1 base, V lost 5 bases, and 5 bases had no gene match. The sequencing input was CD8+ T cells from PBMCs. The source of this sequence is a human donor in good health. V gene TRBV13 combines with J gene TRBJ2-1; 10 bases map to TRBD1. CDR3: CASSPRTGGSYNEQFF. The CDR3, as DNA: TGTGCCAGCAGCCCACGGACAGGGGGTTCCTACAATGAGCAGTTCTTC.